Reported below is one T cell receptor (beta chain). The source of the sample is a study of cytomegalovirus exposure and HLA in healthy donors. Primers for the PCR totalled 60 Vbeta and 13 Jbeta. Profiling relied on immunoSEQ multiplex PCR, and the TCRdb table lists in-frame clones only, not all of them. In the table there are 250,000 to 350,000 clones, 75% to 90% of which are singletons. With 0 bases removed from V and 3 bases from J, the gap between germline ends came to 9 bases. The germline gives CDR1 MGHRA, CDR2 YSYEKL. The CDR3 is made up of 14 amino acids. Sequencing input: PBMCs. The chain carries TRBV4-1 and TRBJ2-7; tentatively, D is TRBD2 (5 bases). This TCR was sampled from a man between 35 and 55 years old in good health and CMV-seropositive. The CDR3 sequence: CASSQERDIYEQYF. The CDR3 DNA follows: TGCGCCAGCAGCCAAGAACGGGATATCTACGAGCAGTACTTC.